This is a list of T cell receptor beta chains from one sample in a study of radiation and T cells in renal cell carcinoma. Profiling relied on immunoSEQ multiplex PCR, and the TCRdb table lists in-frame clones only, not all of them. The table includes about 140,000 clones, approximately 86% detected once. The sample in question was blood, obtained from a patient whose treatment included radiotherapy and nephrectomy. Receptor source: a woman in her fifties or sixties with renal cell carcinoma. Both conserved end residues are part of each CDR3. Each record gives: clone size, V gene, D gene, J gene, CDR3 DNA, CDR3 protein. A D gene is named only where the DNA matches it firmly. Clone size is shown for a subset of rows, as once, few, many or a class of expanded clone.

.	TRBV5-1	.	TRBJ1-3	TGCGCCAGCAGCGTACAAGGGCAGCCTGGAAACACCATATATTTT	CASSVQGQPGNTIYF
.	TRBV25-1	.	TRBJ2-5	TGTGCCAGCAGTGAATTTGGAGGGGAGGAGACCCAGTACTTC	CASSEFGGEETQYF
.	TRBV5-1	TRBD2	TRBJ2-1	TGCGCCAGCAGCTTGGTGAGTGTGGGGACTAGCGGGGCAAGCTCCTACAATGAGCAGTTCTTC	CASSLVSVGTSGASSYNEQFF
.	TRBV10-1	.	TRBJ2-7	TGCGCCAGCAGTGACTCGCGGGTGGGCTCCTACGAGCAGTACTTC	CASSDSRVGSYEQYF
.	TRBV28	.	TRBJ2-3	TGTGCCAGCAGTCCCACAAGCACAGATACGCAGTATTTT	CASSPTSTDTQYF
once	TRBV28	.	TRBJ1-5	TGTGCCAGCAGTTCCCCAGGGGATCAGCCCCAGCATTTT	CASSSPGDQPQHF
once	TRBV19	.	TRBJ2-3	TGTGCCAGTAGCCCGGACATAGGAAGCACAGATACGCAGTATTTT	CASSPDIGSTDTQYF
.	TRBV15	.	TRBJ2-7	TGTGCCACCAGCAGAGCCCGGGCCTCGGACCCCTACGAGCAGTACTTC	CATSRARASDPYEQYF
.	TRBV7-3	TRBD1	TRBJ2-2	TGTGCCAGCAGCTCGGGACAGGGCACCGGGGAGCTGTTTTTT	CASSSGQGTGELFF
.	TRBV6-4	.	TRBJ2-7	TGTGCCAGCGCCAAAGACCAGGGTTACGAGCAGTACTTC	CASAKDQGYEQYF
.	TRBV18	TRBD1	TRBJ2-7	TGTGCCAGCTCACTGGGACAGGGCTCCTACGAGCAGTACTTC	CASSLGQGSYEQYF
.	TRBV11-2	.	TRBJ1-2	TGTGCCAGCAGCTTAGGACTTTGGGGCGGTGACTACTATGGCTACACCTTC	CASSLGLWGGDYYGYTF
.	TRBV5-4	.	TRBJ1-6	TGTGCCAGCAGCCGAGAGGATTCACCCCTCCACTTT	CASSREDSPLHF
few	TRBV7-2	.	TRBJ2-3	TGTGCCAGCAGCTTAAGCATGGCGGCAGATACGCAGTATTTT	CASSLSMAADTQYF
.	TRBV4-3	TRBD1	TRBJ2-7	TGCGCCAGCAGCCCGGGACAGGGAGGAAACTACGAGCAGTACTTC	CASSPGQGGNYEQYF
.	TRBV6-5	.	TRBJ2-7	TGTGCCAGCACCGGACGCTACGAGCAGTACTTC	CASTGRYEQYF
.	TRBV6-1	TRBD2	TRBJ2-3	TGTGCCAGCGTCCGGGAGCGGGGGGGATCGGATACGCAGTATTTT	CASVRERGGSDTQYF
.	TRBV9	.	TRBJ2-3	TGTGCCAGCAGCGTAGCCGCCCCAGATACGCAGTATTTT	CASSVAAPDTQYF
.	TRBV29-1	TRBD1	TRBJ2-1	TGCAGCGTTGCCGGGACAGGGATGCGCAATGAGCAGTTCTTC	CSVAGTGMRNEQFF
few	TRBV10-3	TRBD2	TRBJ2-7	TGTGCCATCAGTGAGTCAAGCGGGAGATCCTACGAGCAGTACTTC	CAISESSGRSYEQYF
once	TRBV7-6	TRBD2	TRBJ2-3	TGTGCCAGCAGCCCGCGGACTAGCACCCGCACAGATACGCAGTATTTT	CASSPRTSTRTDTQYF
.	TRBV28	.	TRBJ1-5	TGTGCCAGCAGTTTTATCCTGCTGGGAGGTCAGCCCCAGCATTTT	CASSFILLGGQPQHF
.	TRBV5-6	.	TRBJ2-3	TGTGCCAGCAGCTCCCGGGTCGTGGGGGATACGCAGTATTTT	CASSSRVVGDTQYF
once	TRBV6-6	.	TRBJ2-7	TGTGCCAGCTCTCAGAGCTACGAGCAGTACTTC	CASSQSYEQYF
.	TRBV5-1	.	TRBJ2-3	TGCGCCAGCGGGACGGGAGTCACAGATACGCAGTATTTT	CASGTGVTDTQYF
few	TRBV6-5	TRBD2	TRBJ2-7	TGTGCCAGCAGTACGCCGCGCGGGGGGCACTACGAGCAGTACTTC	CASSTPRGGHYEQYF
.	TRBV7-8	.	TRBJ2-5	TGTGCCAGCAGCTTAGTTCTGGGGGCCCAAGAGACCCAGTACTTC	CASSLVLGAQETQYF
.	TRBV6-5	.	TRBJ2-7	TGTGCCAGCAACCGACAGGACTCCTACGAGCAGTACTTC	CASNRQDSYEQYF
.	TRBV4-3	TRBD2	TRBJ2-5	TGCGCCAGCAGCCAGTCCGATACTAGCGGGGGAGAGACCCAGTACTTC	CASSQSDTSGGETQYF
.	TRBV7-2	.	TRBJ1-1	TGTGCCAGCAGCTTATCCGGATTGAACACTGAAGCTTTCTTT	CASSLSGLNTEAFF
.	TRBV9	.	TRBJ1-2	TGTGCCAGCAGCGTAGATGCGACGGTCAACTATGGCTACACCTTC	CASSVDATVNYGYTF
few	TRBV11-2	.	TRBJ1-1	TGTGCCAGCAGCTTAGTGTCGAACACTGAAGCTTTCTTT	CASSLVSNTEAFF
.	TRBV7-2	TRBD2	TRBJ2-1	TGTGCCAGCAGCACGGACGGGGGGAATGAGCAGTTCTTC	CASSTDGGNEQFF
.	TRBV5-1	TRBD2	TRBJ2-7	TGCGCCAGCAGCCCTAGGGCTAGCGGGAGGTACGAGCAGTACTTC	CASSPRASGRYEQYF
.	TRBV7-2	.	TRBJ2-1	TGTGCCAGCAGCTCCTATTCGGCCGGGACCAGTGAGCAGTTCTTC	CASSSYSAGTSEQFF
few	TRBV19	.	TRBJ1-1	TGTGCCAGTAGAAGGGTATCCTTGGACACTGAAGCTTTCTTT	CASRRVSLDTEAFF
.	TRBV11-3	.	TRBJ2-7	TGTGCCAGCAGCTTAGGGGTGGCAGGCAACTACGAGCAGTACTTC	CASSLGVAGNYEQYF
.	TRBV10-1	TRBD2	TRBJ2-5	TGCGCCAGCAGTCGGGCGGGGGGCCAAGAGACCCAGTACTTC	CASSRAGGQETQYF
.	TRBV6-6	.	TRBJ2-2	TGTGCCAGCACCCAAGACACCGGGGAGCTGTTTTTT	CASTQDTGELFF
.	TRBV9	.	TRBJ2-7	TGTGCCAGCGGTCCCTCAGGGGCCACCTACGAGCAGTACTTC	CASGPSGATYEQYF
.	TRBV5-8	.	TRBJ1-4	TGTGCCAGCAGCTTGAGCGGTGTTAATGAAAAACTGTTTTTT	CASSLSGVNEKLFF
.	TRBV11-3	.	TRBJ2-1	TGTGCCAGCAGCTTAGGAGGCCGGTCCTACAATGAGCAGTTCTTC	CASSLGGRSYNEQFF
.	TRBV7-2	TRBD1	TRBJ1-2	TGTGCCAGCAGCGGGCAACAGGGGTACTATGGCTACACCTTC	CASSGQQGYYGYTF
.	TRBV7-2	.	TRBJ2-7	TGTGCCAGCAGCCCCCGTCCTAGCTCCTACGAGCAGTACTTC	CASSPRPSSYEQYF
.	TRBV28	TRBD1	TRBJ1-3	TGTGCCAGCAGTTTCTCCTACCAGGACAGGGTGTCAGGAAACACCATATATTTT	CASSFSYQDRVSGNTIYF
.	TRBV7-2	TRBD2	TRBJ2-1	TGTGCCAGCAGCTTAGCAGCGGGGGGCACCTACAATGAGCAGTTCTTC	CASSLAAGGTYNEQFF
.	TRBV28	TRBD1	TRBJ2-7	TGTGCCAGCCGGACAGGGGCCTACGAGCAGTACTTC	CASRTGAYEQYF